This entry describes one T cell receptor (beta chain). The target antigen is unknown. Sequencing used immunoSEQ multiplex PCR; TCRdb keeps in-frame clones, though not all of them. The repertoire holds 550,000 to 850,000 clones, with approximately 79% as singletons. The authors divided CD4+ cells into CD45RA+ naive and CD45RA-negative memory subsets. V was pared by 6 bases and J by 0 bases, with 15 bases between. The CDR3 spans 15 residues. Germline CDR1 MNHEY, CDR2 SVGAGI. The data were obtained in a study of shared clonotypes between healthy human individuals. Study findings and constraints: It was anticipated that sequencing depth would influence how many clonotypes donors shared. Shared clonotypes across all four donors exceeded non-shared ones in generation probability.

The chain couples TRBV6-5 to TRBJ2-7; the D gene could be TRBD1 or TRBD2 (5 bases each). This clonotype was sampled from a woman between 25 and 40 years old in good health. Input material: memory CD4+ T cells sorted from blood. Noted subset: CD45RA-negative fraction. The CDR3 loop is CASSPHGTPSYEQYF. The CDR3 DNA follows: TGTGCCAGCAGCCCCCACGGGACGCCCTCCTACGAGCAGTACTTC.